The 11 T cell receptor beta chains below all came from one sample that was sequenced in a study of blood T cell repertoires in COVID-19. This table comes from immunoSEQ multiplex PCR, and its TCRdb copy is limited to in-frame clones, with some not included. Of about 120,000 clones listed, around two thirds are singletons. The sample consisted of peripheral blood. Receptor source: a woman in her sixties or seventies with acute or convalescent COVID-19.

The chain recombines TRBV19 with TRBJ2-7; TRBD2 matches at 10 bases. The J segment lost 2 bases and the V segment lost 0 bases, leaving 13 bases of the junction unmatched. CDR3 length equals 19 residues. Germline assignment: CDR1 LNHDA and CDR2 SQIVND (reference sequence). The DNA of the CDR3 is TGTGCCAGTAGTATAGATCCCGTAAGCCTAGCGGGAGATCCCTACGAGCAGTACTTC. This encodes CASSIDPVSLAGDPYEQYF.

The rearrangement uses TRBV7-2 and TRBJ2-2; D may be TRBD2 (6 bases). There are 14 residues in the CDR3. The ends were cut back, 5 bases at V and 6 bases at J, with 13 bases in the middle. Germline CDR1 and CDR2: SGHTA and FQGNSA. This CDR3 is CASSPDGGPGELFF. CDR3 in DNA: TGTGCCAGCAGCCCGGACGGGGGACCCGGGGAGCTGTTTTTT.

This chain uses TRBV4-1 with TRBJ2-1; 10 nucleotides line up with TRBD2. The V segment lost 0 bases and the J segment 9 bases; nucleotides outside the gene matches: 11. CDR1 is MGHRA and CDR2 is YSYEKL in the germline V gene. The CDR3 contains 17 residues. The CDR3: CASSQDVLAGARTEQFF. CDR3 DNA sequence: TGCGCCAGCAGCCAAGATGTTCTAGCGGGGGCCCGGACTGAGCAGTTCTTC.

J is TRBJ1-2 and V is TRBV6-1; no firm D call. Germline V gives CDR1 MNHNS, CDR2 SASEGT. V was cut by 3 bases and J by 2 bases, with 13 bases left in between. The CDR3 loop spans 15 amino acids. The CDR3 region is CASSDERRSNYGYTF. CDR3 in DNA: TGTGCCAGCAGTGACGAGCGACGGTCCAACTATGGCTACACCTTC.

CDR3 nucleotide sequence: TGCAGCGCGGGGGAGGGCTACACCTTC. This gives the protein CSAGEGYTF. The chain carries TRBV29-1 and TRBJ1-2; maybe TRBD1 (5 bases). Trimming shortened V by 7 bases and J by 8 bases, and 8 bases separated the two germline ends. The CDR3 is 9 amino acids. Germline V lookup: CDR1 SQVTM, CDR2 ANQGSEA.

CDR3 coding DNA: TGTGCCAGCAGTCCCTGGACTAGCGGGAGGGGAGAGACCCAGTACTTC. Translating it yields CASSPWTSGRGETQYF. The chain recombines TRBV6-6 with TRBJ2-5; 15 bases map to TRBD2. The CDR3 is 16 residues long. Germline CDR1 and CDR2: MNHNY and SVGAGI (reference sequence). The ends lost 5 bases at V and 4 bases at J; junction bases unmatched: 5.

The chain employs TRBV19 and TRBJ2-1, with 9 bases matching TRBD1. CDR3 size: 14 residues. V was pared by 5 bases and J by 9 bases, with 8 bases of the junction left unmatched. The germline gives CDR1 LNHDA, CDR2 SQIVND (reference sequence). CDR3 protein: CASSLGTGRSEQFF. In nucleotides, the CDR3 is TGTGCCAGTAGTCTCGGGACAGGGAGGAGTGAGCAGTTCTTC.

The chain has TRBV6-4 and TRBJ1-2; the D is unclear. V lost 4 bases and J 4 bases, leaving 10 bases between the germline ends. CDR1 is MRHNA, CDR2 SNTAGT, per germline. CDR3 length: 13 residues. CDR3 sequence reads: CASSADAGYGYTF. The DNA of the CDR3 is TGTGCCAGCAGTGCGGACGCGGGCTATGGCTACACCTTC.

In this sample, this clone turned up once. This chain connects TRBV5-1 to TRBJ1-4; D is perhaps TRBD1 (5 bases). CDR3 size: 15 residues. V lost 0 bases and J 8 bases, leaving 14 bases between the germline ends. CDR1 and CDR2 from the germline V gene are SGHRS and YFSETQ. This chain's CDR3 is CASSLAGREEEKLFF. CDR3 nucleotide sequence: TGCGCCAGCAGCTTGGCGGGCAGGGAAGAGGAAAAACTGTTTTTT.

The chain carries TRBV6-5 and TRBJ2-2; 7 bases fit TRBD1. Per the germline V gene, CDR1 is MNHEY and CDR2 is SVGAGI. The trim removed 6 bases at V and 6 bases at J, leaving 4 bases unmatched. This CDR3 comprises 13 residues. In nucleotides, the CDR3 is TGTGCCAGCAGGCCCCAGGGGGCCGGGGAGCTGTTTTTT. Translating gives CASRPQGAGELFF.

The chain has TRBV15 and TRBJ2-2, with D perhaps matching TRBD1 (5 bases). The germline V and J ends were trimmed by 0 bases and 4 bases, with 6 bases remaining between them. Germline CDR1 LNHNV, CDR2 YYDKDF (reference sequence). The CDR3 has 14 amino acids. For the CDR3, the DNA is TGTGCCACCAGCAGAGAAGGGGTCACCGGGGAGCTGTTTTTT. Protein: CATSREGVTGELFF.